Here is one TCR beta chain with its context. Residents of approximately 25 US areas, aged roughly 18 to 89 years, made up the participants. Germline values: CDR1 SGHRS, CDR2 YFSETQ. This CDR3 contains 15 residues. The ends lost 4 bases at V and 1 base at J; junction bases unmatched: 5. Authors' analysis steps: Nucleated cell number was recorded as an estimate derived from reference gene primer amplification. Sequencing was performed with immunoSEQ multiplex PCR; in TCRdb, only in-frame clones are kept and a portion is missing. D and trimming were read from the DNA, whereas the V and J calls and clone size are those reported in that table. The sample has some 230,000 clones, over 75% seen once; the top ten hold roughly 3%. The data originate from a study of blood T cell repertoires in COVID-19. Study as a whole: COVID-19 samples, acute and convalescent, were from the United States, Italy and Spain.

This TCR was recovered from a woman younger than 30 in a cohort exposed to, infected with or recovered from COVID-19 (not recorded which). The gene calls are TRBV5-1 and TRBJ2-3; TRBD2 matches 8 bases. Input material: PBMCs or T cells enriched from blood (not recorded which). This CDR3 is CASSSSGGGTDTQYF. The CDR3 region has the DNA TGCGCCAGCAGCAGCAGCGGGGGCGGCACAGATACGCAGTATTTT.